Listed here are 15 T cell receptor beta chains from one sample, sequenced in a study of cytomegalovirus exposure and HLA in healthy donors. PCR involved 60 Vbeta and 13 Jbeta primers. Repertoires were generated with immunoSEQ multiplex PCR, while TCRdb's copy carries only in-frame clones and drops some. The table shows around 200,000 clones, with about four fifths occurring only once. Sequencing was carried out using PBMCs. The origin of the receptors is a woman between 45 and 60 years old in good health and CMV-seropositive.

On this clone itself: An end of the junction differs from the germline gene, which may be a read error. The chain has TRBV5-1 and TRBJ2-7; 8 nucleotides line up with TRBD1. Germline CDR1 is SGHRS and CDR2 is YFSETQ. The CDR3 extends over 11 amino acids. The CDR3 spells CASSPRDRRHF. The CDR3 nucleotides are TGCGCCAGCTCTCCCCGGGACAGGCGGCACTTC. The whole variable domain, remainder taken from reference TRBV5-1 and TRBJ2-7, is KAGVTQTPRYLIKTRGQQVTLSCSPISGHRSVSWYQQTPGQGLQFLFEYFSETQRNKGNFPGRFSGRQFSNSRSEMNVSTLELGDSALYLCASSPRDRRHFGPGTRLTVT.

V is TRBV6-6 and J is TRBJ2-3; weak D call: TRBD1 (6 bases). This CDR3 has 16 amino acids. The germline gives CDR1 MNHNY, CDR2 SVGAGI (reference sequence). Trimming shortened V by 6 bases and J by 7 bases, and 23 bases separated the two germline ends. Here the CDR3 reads CASSPPQGTVVHTQYF. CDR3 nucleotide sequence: TGTGCCAGCAGCCCCCCCCAGGGGACGGTCGTACATACGCAGTATTTT.

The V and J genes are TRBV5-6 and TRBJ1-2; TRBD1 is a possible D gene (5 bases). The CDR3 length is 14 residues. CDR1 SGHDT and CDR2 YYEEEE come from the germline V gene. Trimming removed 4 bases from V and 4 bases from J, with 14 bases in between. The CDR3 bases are TGTGCCAGCAGCATAGGGGTGGGGATCTATGGCTACACCTTC. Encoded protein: CASSIGVGIYGYTF.

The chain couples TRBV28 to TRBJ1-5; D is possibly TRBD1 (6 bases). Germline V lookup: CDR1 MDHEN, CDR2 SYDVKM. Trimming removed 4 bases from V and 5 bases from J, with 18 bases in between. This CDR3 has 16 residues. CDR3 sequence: CASSYPGAGEDQPQHF. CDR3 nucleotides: TGTGCCAGCAGTTACCCCGGGGCAGGGGAAGATCAGCCCCAGCATTTT.

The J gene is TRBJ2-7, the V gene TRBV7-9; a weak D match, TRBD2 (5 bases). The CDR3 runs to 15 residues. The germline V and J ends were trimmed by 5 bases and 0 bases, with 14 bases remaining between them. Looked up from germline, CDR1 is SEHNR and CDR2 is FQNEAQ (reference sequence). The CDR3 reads CASSPRTPSSYEQYF. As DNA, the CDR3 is TGTGCCAGCAGCCCCCGGACTCCGAGCTCCTACGAGCAGTACTTC.

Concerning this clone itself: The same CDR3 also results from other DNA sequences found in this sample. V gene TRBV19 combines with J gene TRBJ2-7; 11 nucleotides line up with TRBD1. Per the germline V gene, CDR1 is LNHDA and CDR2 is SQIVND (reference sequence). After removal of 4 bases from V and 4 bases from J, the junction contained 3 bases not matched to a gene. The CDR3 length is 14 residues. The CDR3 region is CASSRTGGSYEQYF. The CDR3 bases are TGTGCCAGTAGTAGGACAGGGGGCTCTTACGAGCAGTACTTC. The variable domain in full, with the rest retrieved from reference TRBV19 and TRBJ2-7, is DGGITQSPKYLFRKEGQNVTLSCEQNLNHDAMYWYRQDPGQGLRLIYYSQIVNDFQKGDIAEGYSVSREKKESFPLTVTSAQKNPTAFYLCASSRTGGSYEQYFGPGTRLTVT.

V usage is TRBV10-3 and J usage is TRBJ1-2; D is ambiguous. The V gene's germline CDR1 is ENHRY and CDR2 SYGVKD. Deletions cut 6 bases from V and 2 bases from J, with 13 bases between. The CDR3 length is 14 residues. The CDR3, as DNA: TGTGCCATCAGCCCCGCGACACCAAACTATGGCTACACCTTC. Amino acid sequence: CAISPATPNYGYTF.

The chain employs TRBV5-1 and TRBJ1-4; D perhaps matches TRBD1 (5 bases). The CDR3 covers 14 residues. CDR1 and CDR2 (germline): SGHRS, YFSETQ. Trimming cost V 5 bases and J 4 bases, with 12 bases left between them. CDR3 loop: CASRNSGNNEKLFF. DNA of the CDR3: TGCGCCAGCAGAAATTCAGGGAATAATGAAAAACTGTTTTTT.

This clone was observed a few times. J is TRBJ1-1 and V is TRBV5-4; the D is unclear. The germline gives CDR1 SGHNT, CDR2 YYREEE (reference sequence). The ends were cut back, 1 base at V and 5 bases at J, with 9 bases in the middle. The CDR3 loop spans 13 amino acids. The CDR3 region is CASSLTPSTEAFF. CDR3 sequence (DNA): TGTGCCAGCAGCTTGACTCCCTCAACTGAAGCTTTCTTT.

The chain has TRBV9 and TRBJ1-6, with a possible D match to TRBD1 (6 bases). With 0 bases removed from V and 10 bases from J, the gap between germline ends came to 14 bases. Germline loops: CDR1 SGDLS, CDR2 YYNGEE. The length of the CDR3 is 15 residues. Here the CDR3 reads CASSVDVGGISPLHF. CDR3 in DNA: TGTGCCAGCAGCGTAGATGTAGGGGGAATATCACCCCTCCACTTT.

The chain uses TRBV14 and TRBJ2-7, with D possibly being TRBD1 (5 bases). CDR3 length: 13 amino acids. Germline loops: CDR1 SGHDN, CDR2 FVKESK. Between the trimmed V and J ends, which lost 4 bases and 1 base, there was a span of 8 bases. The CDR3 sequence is CASSLDTSYEQYF. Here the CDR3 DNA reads TGTGCCAGCAGCCTGGACACGTCCTACGAGCAGTACTTC.

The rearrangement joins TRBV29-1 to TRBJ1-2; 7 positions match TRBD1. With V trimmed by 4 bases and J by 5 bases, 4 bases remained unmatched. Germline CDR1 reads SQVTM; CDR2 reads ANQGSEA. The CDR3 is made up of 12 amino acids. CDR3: CSVAGGEYGYTF. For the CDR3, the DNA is TGCAGCGTTGCAGGGGGAGAATATGGCTACACCTTC.

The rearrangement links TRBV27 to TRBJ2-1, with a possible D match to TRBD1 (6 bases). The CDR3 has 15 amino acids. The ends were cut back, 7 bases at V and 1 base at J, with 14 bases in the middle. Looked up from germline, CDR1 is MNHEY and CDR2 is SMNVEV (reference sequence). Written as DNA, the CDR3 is TGTGCCAGCACCAGGACAGAGGAATCCTACAATGAGCAGTTCTTC. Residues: CASTRTEESYNEQFF.

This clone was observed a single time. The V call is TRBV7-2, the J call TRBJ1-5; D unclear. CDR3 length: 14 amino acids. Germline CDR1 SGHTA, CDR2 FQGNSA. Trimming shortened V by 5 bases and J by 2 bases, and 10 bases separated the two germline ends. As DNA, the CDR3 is TGTGCCAGCAGCCGCCCCGGAGGCAATCAGCCCCAGCATTTT. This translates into CASSRPGGNQPQHF.

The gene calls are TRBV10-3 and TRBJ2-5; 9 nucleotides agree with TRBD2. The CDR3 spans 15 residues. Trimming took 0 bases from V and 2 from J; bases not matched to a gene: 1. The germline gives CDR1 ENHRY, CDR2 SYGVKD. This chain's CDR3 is CAISESAGGQETQYF. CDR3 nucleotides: TGTGCCATCAGTGAGTCAGCGGGGGGTCAAGAGACCCAGTACTTC.